These 23 T cell receptor beta chains came from one sample sequenced in a study of cytomegalovirus exposure and HLA in healthy donors. PCR employed 60 Vbeta and 13 Jbeta primers. Sequenced by immunoSEQ multiplex PCR; TCRdb stores in-frame clones only, minus some. This repertoire includes some 83,000 clones. The sequenced sample consisted of PBMCs. These receptors came from a woman aged 25 to 39 in good health and CMV-seronegative.

The V call is TRBV7-8, the J call TRBJ1-5, with D possibly being TRBD1 (6 bases). V shed 5 bases and J shed 3 bases, with 14 bases lying between them. Germline CDR1 SGHVS, CDR2 FQNEAQ. The CDR3 has 15 residues. The chain's CDR3 is CASSLGTFDNQPQHF. The CDR3 DNA sequence: TGTGCCAGCAGCCTAGGGACATTTGACAATCAGCCCCAGCATTTT.

The rearrangement joins TRBV18 to TRBJ1-1, with a tentative D call TRBD1 (5 bases). Trimming removed 4 bases from V and 0 bases from J, with 9 bases in between. The CDR3 is 14 amino acids. Per germline, CDR1 KGHSH and CDR2 LQKENI. CDR3 protein: CASSHAGMNTEAFF. In nucleotides, the CDR3 is TGTGCCAGCTCACACGCAGGGATGAACACTGAAGCTTTCTTT.

V usage is TRBV7-9 and J usage is TRBJ1-5, with D hard to call. In germline, CDR1 is SEHNR, CDR2 FQNEAQ (reference sequence). There are 19 residues in the CDR3. The germline V and J ends were trimmed by 6 bases and 1 base, with 25 bases remaining between them. The CDR3 DNA reads TGTGCCAGCAGATCCTATCGAAACGCCAGAGGAGAAAGCAATCAGCCCCAGCATTTT. Amino acids: CASRSYRNARGESNQPQHF.

Remarks on this clone: The germline gene is not matched at one end of the junction; a read error may be the cause. The J gene is TRBJ1-2, the V gene TRBV19; tentative D call: TRBD1 (6 bases). The CDR3 is made up of 14 amino acids. Germline CDR1 reads LNHDA; CDR2 reads SQIVND (reference sequence). CDR3 nucleotide sequence: TGTGCCAGTAGTTATTCAACAGGGTCCTATGGCCACACCTTC. It specifies CASSYSTGSYGHTF.

V usage is TRBV30 and J usage is TRBJ1-1; D is perhaps TRBD1 (6 bases). V lost 8 bases and J lost 0, with 19 bases in between. The CDR3 is made up of 15 amino acids. Germline CDR1 GTSNPN, CDR2 SVGIG (reference sequence). The CDR3 reads CARPYRDLMNTEAFF. CDR3 bases: TGTGCCCGCCCTTACAGGGACCTAATGAACACTGAAGCTTTCTTT.

This chain's CDR3 is CASSEQGQLANYGYTF. The CDR3 DNA reads as TGTGCCAGCAGTGAACAGGGGCAGCTAGCTAACTATGGCTACACCTTC. The chain uses TRBV6-1 and TRBJ1-2; D might be TRBD1 (6 bases). V lost 2 bases and J 0 bases, leaving 13 bases between the germline ends. Germline V lookup: CDR1 MNHNS, CDR2 SASEGT. This CDR3 spans 16 amino acids.

The chain combines TRBV19 with TRBJ2-2; D unclear. This CDR3 is built from 16 residues. Germline CDR1 is LNHDA and CDR2 is SQIVND (reference sequence). With 4 bases removed from V and 3 bases from J, the gap between germline ends came to 15 bases. The CDR3 DNA follows: TGTGCCAGTAGTACTCTACTAATGTGGGACACCGGGGAGCTGTTTTTT. It yields the protein CASSTLLMWDTGELFF.

CDR3 bases: TGTGCCAGTAGTATGGGGACTGGAAGCTCCTTGTACAATGAGCAGTTCTTC. This codes for CASSMGTGSSLYNEQFF. The rearrangement links TRBV19 to TRBJ2-1, with D perhaps TRBD2 (6 bases). The CDR3 has 17 residues. With 3 bases removed from V and 4 bases from J, the gap between germline ends came to 19 bases. From germline, CDR1 is LNHDA and CDR2 SQIVND (reference sequence). The full variable domain, with the rest looked up from reference TRBV19 and TRBJ2-1, is DGGITQSPKYLFRKEGQNVTLSCEQNLNHDAMYWYRQDPGQGLRLIYYSQIVNDFQKGDIAEGYSVSREKKESFPLTVTSAQKNPTAFYLCASSMGTGSSLYNEQFFGPGTRLTVL.

The chain has TRBV5-1 and TRBJ1-2, with TRBD1 identical over 9 bases. Trimming at V came to 4 bases and at J to 7 bases, leaving 11 bases not matched to a gene. CDR1 is SGHRS, CDR2 YFSETQ, per germline. This CDR3 region has 15 residues. The DNA of the CDR3 is TGCGCCAGCAGCCTAATTGGACAGGGGCTAAGTGGCTACACCTTC. It translates to CASSLIGQGLSGYTF.

Here the CDR3 DNA reads TGTGCCAGCAGTCTGACAGGGGCGGGTGAAGCTTTCTTT. Its protein product is CASSLTGAGEAFF. The V gene is TRBV28, the J gene TRBJ1-1; 8 bases align to TRBD1. Germline loops: CDR1 MDHEN, CDR2 SYDVKM. CDR3 length: 13 residues. Trimming cost V 5 bases and J 7 bases; bases outside gene matches: 6.

Remarks on this clone: This likely comes from a read error, as the CDR3 has no conserved phenylalanine or tryptophan at its end. The chain couples TRBV30 to TRBJ1-2, with TRBD1 matching 7 bases. The CDR3 runs to 14 residues. Germline V CDR1 and CDR2: GTSNPN, SVGIG (reference sequence). Germline trimming cut 3 bases from V and 4 bases from J; bases unmatched to any gene: 8. Here the CDR3 DNA reads TGTGCCTGGAGCCCCGACAGGGCCCTCTATGGCTACACCGTC. It encodes CAWSPDRALYGYTV.

The V gene is TRBV20-1, the J gene TRBJ1-1; possible D gene TRBD1, 5 bases. Germline CDR1 reads DFQATT; CDR2 reads SNEGSKA (reference sequence). This CDR3 comprises 11 residues. Trimming removed 4 bases from V and 6 bases from J, with 9 bases in between. Written as DNA, the CDR3 is TGCAGTGCTATGACGACAGCTGAAGCTTTCTTT. This codes for CSAMTTAEAFF.

The chain combines TRBV6-5 with TRBJ1-6, with 8 bases fitting TRBD1. Germline V lookup: CDR1 MNHEY, CDR2 SVGAGI. This CDR3 is built from 15 residues. V shed 6 bases and J 7 bases; nucleotides not matched to a gene: 8. The CDR3 loop is CASRSTGGQNSPLHF. As DNA, the CDR3 is TGTGCCAGCAGGTCAACAGGGGGACAAAATTCACCCCTCCACTTT.

The chain joins TRBV29-1 to TRBJ1-3; maybe TRBD1 (6 bases). The CDR3 has 15 amino acids. CDR1 is SQVTM, CDR2 ANQGSEA, per germline. V shed 6 bases and J shed 0 bases, with 15 bases lying between them. CDR3 protein: CSVSTGPISGNTIYF. CDR3 DNA: TGCAGCGTCTCGACAGGTCCTATCTCTGGAAACACCATATATTTT.

The chain employs TRBV29-1 and TRBJ2-2; TRBD1 is a possible D gene (5 bases). Germline V gene lookup returns CDR1 SQVTM and CDR2 ANQGSEA. The CDR3 totals 15 residues. Trimming stripped 0 bases from V and 1 base from J, with 9 bases between. The CDR3 is CSVEDGDRNTGELFF. For the CDR3, the DNA is TGCAGCGTTGAAGATGGAGACAGGAACACCGGGGAGCTGTTTTTT.

The chain couples TRBV11-1 to TRBJ2-7; possibly TRBD2 for D (5 bases). Per the germline V gene, CDR1 is SGHAT and CDR2 is FQDESV (reference sequence). The V end lost 4 bases, the J end lost 1 base, and 17 bases lay between the germline ends. The CDR3 has 16 residues. The CDR3 sequence: CASSSVEGVPSYEQYF. The CDR3 DNA sequence: TGTGCCAGCAGCTCGGTCGAGGGCGTTCCGTCCTACGAGCAGTACTTC.

J is TRBJ2-5 and V is TRBV7-6, with D hard to call. Per the germline V gene, CDR1 is SGHVS and CDR2 is FNYEAQ. The CDR3 runs 14 residues. Trimming stripped 5 bases from V and 0 bases from J, with 10 bases between. The CDR3 bases are TGTGCCAGCAGCCCTGGCACGTACCAAGAGACCCAGTACTTC. Amino acid sequence: CASSPGTYQETQYF. The variable domain in full, completed from reference TRBV7-6 and TRBJ2-5, reads GAGVSQSPRYKVTKRGQDVALRCDPISGHVSLYWYRQALGQGPEFLTYFNYEAQQDKSGLPNDRFSAERPEGSISTLTIQRTEQRDSAMYRCASSPGTYQETQYFGPGTRLLVL.

In DNA, the CDR3 is TGTGCCAGCGCCCTCCAACCCGGGACAGACGCGAACTATGGCTACACCTTC. Translated, it gives CASALQPGTDANYGYTF. The chain carries TRBV2 and TRBJ1-2, with TRBD1 matching 7 bases. Losses at the gene ends were 8 bases for V and 2 bases for J; bases not matched to a gene: 17. CDR3 length: 17 residues. Germline CDR1 reads SNHLY; CDR2 reads FYNNEI. Complete variable domain (other parts from reference TRBV2 and TRBJ1-2): EPEVTQTPSHQVTQMGQEVILRCVPISNHLYFYWYRQILGQKVEFLVSFYNNEISEKSEIFDDQFSVERPDGSNFTLKIRSTKLEDSAMYFCASALQPGTDANYGYTFGSGTRLTVV.

DNA for the CDR3: TGTGCCAGCAGCTTTAGCGGGGCACAATACAATGAGCAGTTCTTC. It is translated as CASSFSGAQYNEQFF. The chain recombines TRBV5-8 with TRBJ2-1; TRBD2 agrees at 8 bases. The CDR3 covers 15 residues. Germline V lookup: CDR1 SGHTS, CDR2 YDEGEE. The junction had 5 bases not matched to a gene; V was cut back by 2 bases and J by 4 bases.

The J gene is TRBJ2-5, the V gene TRBV7-9; no clear D. Between the trimmed V and J ends, which lost 5 bases and 3 bases, there was a span of 10 bases. CDR3 size: 13 residues. Germline V gene data show CDR1 as SEHNR and CDR2 as FQNEAQ (reference sequence). CDR3 nucleotide sequence: TGTGCCAGCAGCCCCGTTCCCGAAGAGACCCAGTACTTC. Its protein product is CASSPVPEETQYF.

The chain recombines TRBV5-1 with TRBJ1-3, with 8 positions matching TRBD1. CDR1 is SGHRS and CDR2 is YFSETQ in the germline V gene. The CDR3 contains 16 residues. The trim removed 4 bases at V and 0 bases at J, leaving 6 bases unmatched. The chain's CDR3 is CASSAGTGISGNTIYF. CDR3 in DNA: TGCGCCAGCAGCGCCGGGACAGGAATCTCTGGAAACACCATATATTTT.

The chain carries TRBV6-1 and TRBJ2-3, with D perhaps TRBD1 (6 bases). V was pared by 10 bases and J by 0 bases, with 14 bases between. Germline CDR1 MNHNS, CDR2 SASEGT. The CDR3 runs 14 residues. CDR3 in amino acids: CATGVGGSTDTQYF. For the CDR3, the DNA is TGTGCCACAGGGGTGGGCGGAAGCACAGATACGCAGTATTTT.

The chain employs TRBV5-4 and TRBJ2-2; D may be TRBD1 (6 bases). CDR1 and CDR2 (germline): SGHNT, YYREEE (reference sequence). Trimming removed 5 bases at V and 3 bases at J, with 14 bases between. CDR3 size: 15 residues. The CDR3, as DNA: TGTGCCAGCAGACCACAGGGACCCGACACCGGGGAGCTGTTTTTT. Its translation: CASRPQGPDTGELFF. Full variable domain (rest looked up from reference TRBV5-4 and TRBJ2-2): ETGVTQSPTHLIKTRGQQVTLRCSSQSGHNTVSWYQQALGQGPQFIFQYYREEENGRGNFPPRFSGLQFPNYSSELNVNALELDDSALYLCASRPQGPDTGELFFGEGSRLTVL.